This TCR beta chain was captured by sequencing in a study of T cell responses to AZD1222 COVID-19 vaccine (dated by TCRdb to about 2021). Looking at the study overall: Because spike-specific TCR depth and breadth did not differ between the two schedules, AZD1222 recipients who got a second dose at roughly 4 weeks were pooled with those who got a second dose at roughly 12 weeks. A total of just over 230 trial participants underwent TCR sequencing, of whom 200 to 220 had received two doses of AZD1222 and approximately 26 had received two doses of the MenACWY control vaccine. Trial participants were enrolled by age into subgroups of 18-55, 56-69 and 70-plus years, and 148, 28 and 57 TCR-sequenced participants, respectively, were included in these subgroups.

The CDR3 regions of human TCRbeta chains were subjected to immunosequencing. On the study's bioinformatics: Repertoire TCRs were matched against a reference library of SARS-CoV-2-specific TCRs generated with the MIRA antigen-specificity platform. Breadth meant the fraction of unique TCRs that were SARS-CoV-2-associated, whereas depth meant the fraction of total T cells that were SARS-CoV-2-associated. Each spike-specific TCR was assigned to its reactive spike region and to a CD4 or CD8 class using the MIRA data. Log10-transformed breadth and depth values were compared by one-way ANOVA with Sidak's multiple comparisons tests. The clones in this table, taken by TCRdb from immuneACCESS, are in-frame only. Not every clone is retained; where verified, under half of the shortfall comes from an unresolved V gene, and the cause of the rest is unknown. The DNA was the basis for D and trimming; V, J and clone size are from that table. This sample lists around 120,000 clones; 92% were detected once. 11% to 15% of the sample goes to the ten largest clones.

Interpreted using the paper, the time point label stands for: baseline before first vaccination. The vaccinee samples were drawn from two UK trials, COV001 and COV002, one of which was a single-blind randomized controlled phase 2/3 trial testing AZD1222 (ChAdOx1 nCoV-19) in healthy adults. Trial participant PBMC samples were collected at day 0 and day 28 after the second dose for TCRbeta chain sequencing. What the study reported, not specific to this receptor: Most participants were white British and females outnumbered males, and the authors suggested that clonal diversity may have been underestimated. Because no samples from the day 14 peak response were available, repertoires could be characterized only after the peak T cell response. In the small 56-69-year group, the increase in depth fell short of significance, most likely because of low power. After two AZD1222 doses, both the breadth and the depth of spike-specific TCRs were significantly higher than at day 0 and than in MenACWY recipients. Epitopes outside the regions mutated in the B.1.351 and B.1.1.7 variants were reportedly recognized by nearly half of the unique spike-specific TCRs. The vaccine-associated CD4 TCRs covered the entire spike protein, and the dominant responses fell in regions 160-218 and 743-854. Conclusions about previously exposed vaccinees are limited because only a handful of AZD1222 recipients were SARS-CoV-2 seropositive at baseline.

The germline V gene (reference sequence) sets CDR1 to LGHDT and CDR2 to YNNKEL. The CDR3 spans 14 residues, from the cysteine through the phenylalanine. The retained sequence is limited to the CDR3, 42 bases, with the frame set at the first base. The junction carries 12 bases between V and J, which are trimmed by 2 bases and 6 bases respectively. With respect to this clone: Its binding antigen is unknown. No clone much larger than this one lies a single base away; base qualities are absent.

The V gene is TRBV3-1 (or the pseudogene TRBV3-2) and the J gene is TRBJ2-3; the D call is possibly TRBD1 or TRBD2, each sharing 6 bases. This receptor was taken from an adult in good health. The sequencing used peripheral blood, collected on day 0 of AZD1222 vaccination. The CDR3 region: CASSQKGGLDTQYF. The sequenced DNA: TGTGCCAGCAGCCAAAAGGGGGGACTGGATACGCAGTATTTT.